These T cell receptor beta chains were read from a single sample in a study of blood T cell repertoires in COVID-19. The data were produced by immunoSEQ multiplex PCR, yet TCRdb's version contains in-frame clones alone and is incomplete. The sample lists tens of thousands of clones; about 88% were seen once. Source material: peripheral blood. The receptors originated from a man between 65 and 80 years old with acute or convalescent COVID-19. Both conserved end residues are part of each CDR3. D genes are given only for firm matches. Expanded clones get a size class; other rows say once, few or many, or leave the size out.

v_gene,abundance,j_gene,d_gene,CDR3nt,CDR3aa
TRBV27,.,TRBJ2-4,TRBD1,TGTGCCAGCAGTTGGACAGGGGGAAACATTCAGTACTTC,CASSWTGGNIQYF
TRBV7-9,.,TRBJ1-1,TRBD1,TGTGCCAGCGACAGGGGGAACACTGAAGCTTTCTTT,CASDRGNTEAFF
TRBV6-1,.,TRBJ2-2,TRBD2,TGTGCCAGCAGTGAACTAGCGGCGAACACCGGGGAGCTGTTTTTT,CASSELAANTGELFF
TRBV30,.,TRBJ1-2,TRBD1,TGTGCCTGGCATTCCGGGACAGTGTATGGCTACACCTTC,CAWHSGTVYGYTF
TRBV19,.,TRBJ2-3,.,TGTGCCAGTAGTGTCACAGGGATAAGCACAGATACGCAGTATTTT,CASSVTGISTDTQYF
TRBV28,.,TRBJ2-3,.,TGTGCCAGCAGTTTGCAGACTGCCACAGATACGCAGTATTTT,CASSLQTATDTQYF
TRBV9,.,TRBJ2-5,TRBD2,TGTGCCAGCAGCGTACTAGCGGGGGACCAAGAGACCCAGTACTTC,CASSVLAGDQETQYF
TRBV18,.,TRBJ2-7,TRBD1,TGTGCCAGCTCACCCGGGACAGGGGGAGGAGAGCAGTACTTC,CASSPGTGGGEQYF
TRBV24-1,.,TRBJ2-5,.,TGTGCCACCAGTGATCTGGTCGGGGTAGGGGAGACCCAGTACTTC,CATSDLVGVGETQYF
TRBV9,.,TRBJ1-1,TRBD1,TGTGCCAGCAGCGCCACAACAGGGGCTGAAGCTTTCTTT,CASSATTGAEAFF
TRBV5-1,.,TRBJ1-1,.,TGCGCCAGCAGCTTACGACAGAGTGACACTGAAGCTTTCTTT,CASSLRQSDTEAFF
TRBV10-1,.,TRBJ1-3,.,TGCCCACGCCCTAAACAGACAGGTTGGGCTGGAAACACCATATATTTT,CPRPKQTGWAGNTIYF
TRBV7-3,.,TRBJ2-6,.,TGTGCCAGTAGTCGTCAGGGAATAAGCTCTGGGGCCAACGTCCTGACTTTC,CASSRQGISSGANVLTF
TRBV2,.,TRBJ2-2,.,TGTGCCAGCAGTGAAGGGCAAGTAAACACCGGGGAGCTGTTTTTT,CASSEGQVNTGELFF
TRBV19,.,TRBJ2-2,TRBD2,TGTGCCAGTAGTTTCACCTTCCTAGCGGGAGAGAACACCGGGGAGCTGTTTTTT,CASSFTFLAGENTGELFF
TRBV5-1,.,TRBJ2-7,TRBD2,TGCGCCAGCAGCTTGGGGACTAGCGGGGGGGCCTCCTACGAGCAGTACTTC,CASSLGTSGGASYEQYF
TRBV2,once,TRBJ2-6,.,TGTGCCAGCAGTGAGCAGGGGACTGGGGCCAACGTCCTGACTTTC,CASSEQGTGANVLTF
TRBV7-9,once,TRBJ1-4,TRBD1,TGTGCCAGCAGCTCCAAGGACGACGGGACAGGGGAAAAACTGTTTTTT,CASSSKDDGTGEKLFF
TRBV27,.,TRBJ2-5,.,TGTGCCAGCGGGGCAGGGAAAGAGACCCAGTACTTC,CASGAGKETQYF
TRBV19,few,TRBJ2-7,.,TGTGCCAGTAGTATCAGGCAGGGGATAGGCGAGCAGTACTTC,CASSIRQGIGEQYF
TRBV4-3,.,TRBJ2-2,TRBD2,TGCGCCAGCAGCCAAGAAGCGGGGTCTTTTTCCGGCACCGGGGAGCTGTTTTTT,CASSQEAGSFSGTGELFF
TRBV4-3,.,TRBJ1-2,.,TGCGCCAGCAGCCAAGATTTGGGCCTTAACTATGGCTACACCTTC,CASSQDLGLNYGYTF
TRBV18,.,TRBJ1-4,TRBD1,TGTGCCAGCTCACCTAACTCTTTTACAGGGGGCTTCAAAAAACTGTTTTTT,CASSPNSFTGGFKKLFF
TRBV12-3/TRBV12-4,.,TRBJ2-7,TRBD2,TGTGCCAGCAGTTTGGGGGGGTCCTACGAGCAGTACTTC,CASSLGGSYEQYF
TRBV19,.,TRBJ1-5,TRBD1,TGTGCCAGTAGTATGTCAGGGGGGCCCCAGCCCCAGCATTTT,CASSMSGGPQPQHF
TRBV6-1,.,TRBJ2-1,.,TGTGCCAGCAGTGAAGAGGTCCGGGAGCCGGGGCAGTTCTTC,CASSEEVREPGQFF
TRBV2,few,TRBJ2-4,TRBD1,TGTGCCAGCAGTGAAGGGACAGGGAAAAACATTCAGTACTTC,CASSEGTGKNIQYF
TRBV7-9,.,TRBJ1-6,TRBD1,TGTGCCAGCAGCTTGACCCTCGGACAGGGGAATTCACCCCTCCACTTT,CASSLTLGQGNSPLHF
TRBV5-4,.,TRBJ1-6,.,TGTGCCAGCAGCTTAGTAGACACCCGTTCCTATAATTCACCCCTCCACTTT,CASSLVDTRSYNSPLHF
TRBV18,.,TRBJ2-3,.,TGTGCCAGCTCACATATCGGGGAGTCCTGGGCAGATACGCAGTATTTT,CASSHIGESWADTQYF
TRBV30,few,TRBJ1-3,.,TGTGCCTGGAGTGTAGGTCACAGGGTTAGCTCTGGAAACACCATATATTTT,CAWSVGHRVSSGNTIYF
TRBV5-4,.,TRBJ2-5,TRBD1,TGTGCCAGCAGTTCCATCGACAGGGAGCAGGAGACCCAGTACTTC,CASSSIDREQETQYF
TRBV25-1,.,TRBJ1-6,.,TGTGCCAGCAGGGGGGGTCGGTCCTATAATTCACCCCTCCACTTT,CASRGGRSYNSPLHF